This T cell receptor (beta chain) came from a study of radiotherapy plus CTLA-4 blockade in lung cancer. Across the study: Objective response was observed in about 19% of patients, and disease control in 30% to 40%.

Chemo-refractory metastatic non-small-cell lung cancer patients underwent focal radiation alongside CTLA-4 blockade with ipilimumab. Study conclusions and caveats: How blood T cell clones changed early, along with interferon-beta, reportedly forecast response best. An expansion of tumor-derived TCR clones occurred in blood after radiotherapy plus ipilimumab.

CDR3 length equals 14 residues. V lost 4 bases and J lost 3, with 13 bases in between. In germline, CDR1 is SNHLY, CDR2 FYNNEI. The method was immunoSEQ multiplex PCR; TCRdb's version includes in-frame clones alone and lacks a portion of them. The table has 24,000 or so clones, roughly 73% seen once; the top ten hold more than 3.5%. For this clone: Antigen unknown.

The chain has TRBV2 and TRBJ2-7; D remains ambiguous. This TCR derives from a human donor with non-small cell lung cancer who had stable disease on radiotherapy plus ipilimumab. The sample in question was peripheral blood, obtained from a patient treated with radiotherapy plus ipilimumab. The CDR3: CASSAGRPDYEQYF. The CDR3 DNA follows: TGTGCCAGCAGTGCGGGTCGGCCCGACTACGAGCAGTACTTC.